The rows below give T cell receptor beta chains drawn from one sample of a study of shared clonotypes between healthy human individuals. The protocol was immunoSEQ multiplex PCR, while the TCRdb copy is restricted to in-frame clones and leaves out a portion. The sample includes approximately 2.4 million clones, approximately 96% of them seen just once. The specimen sequenced was naive CD4+ T cells sorted from blood. All receptors derive from a man in his late teens or twenties in good health. CDR3s include the opening cysteine and the closing phenylalanine or tryptophan. Fields, in order: clone size, J gene, D gene, V gene, CDR3 protein, CDR3 DNA. A D gene is named only where the DNA matches it firmly. The size entry is marked missing in some rows and otherwise reads once, few, many or a size class.

>-|TRBJ1-4|-|TRBV5-1
CASSADRVDEKLFF
TGCGCCAGCAGCGCTGACCGAGTGGATGAAAAACTGTTTTTT
>-|TRBJ2-7|TRBD1|TRBV6-5
CASSRQGPSYEQYF
TGTGCCAGCAGTCGACAGGGGCCCTCCTACGAGCAGTACTTC
>once|TRBJ2-7|-|TRBV9
CASRRFAYEQYF
TGTGCCAGCAGACGGTTTGCGTACGAGCAGTACTTC
>-|TRBJ1-1|-|TRBV2
CASTDRLTPEAFF
TGTGCCAGCACCGACAGGTTAACACCTGAAGCTTTCTTT
>-|TRBJ2-7|TRBD1|TRBV15
CATSSDYRGTRNEQYF
TGTGCCACCAGCAGTGATTACAGGGGAACGAGGAACGAGCAGTACTTC
>-|TRBJ1-2|TRBD1|TRBV6-5
CASSRDRDYGYTF
TGTGCCAGCAGCCGGGACAGAGACTATGGCTACACCTTC
>-|TRBJ2-5|TRBD2|TRBV18
CASTTSGGKETQYF
TGTGCCAGCACGACTAGCGGGGGAAAAGAGACCCAGTACTTC
>-|TRBJ1-5|-|TRBV28
CASSLPGVPGRQPQHF
TGTGCCAGCAGTCTCCCTGGGGTGCCGGGGAGGCAGCCCCAGCATTTT
>-|TRBJ2-3|-|TRBV6-1
CASSVETPTTDTQYF
TGTGCCAGCAGTGTCGAGACTCCTACCACAGATACGCAGTATTTT
>-|TRBJ2-3|-|TRBV28
CASSFLDSGSDTQYF
TGTGCCAGCAGTTTTTTGGACAGTGGATCAGATACGCAGTATTTT
>-|TRBJ2-1|TRBD1|TRBV7-9
CASSLTGTASNEQFF
TGTGCCAGCAGCTTAACTGGGACAGCATCCAATGAGCAGTTCTTC
>-|TRBJ2-3|-|TRBV9
CASSVGLVGDTQYF
TGTGCCAGCAGCGTAGGACTAGTGGGGGATACGCAGTATTTT
>-|TRBJ2-7|-|TRBV9
CASSVGGSYEQYF
TGTGCCAGCAGCGTGGGGGGTTCCTACGAGCAGTACTTC
>-|TRBJ1-5|-|TRBV18
CASSPEGTGQPQHF
TGTGCCAGCTCACCAGAGGGCACGGGGCAGCCCCAGCATTTT
>-|TRBJ2-1|TRBD1|TRBV2
CASTSDRGPYNEQFF
TGTGCCAGCACTTCAGACAGGGGGCCCTACAATGAGCAGTTCTTC
>-|TRBJ1-6|TRBD1|TRBV11-2
CASSLGGQGNSPLHF
TGTGCCAGCAGCTTAGGGGGACAGGGAAATTCACCCCTCCACTTT
>-|TRBJ1-1|-|TRBV12-5
CASGLMMDRPFF
TGTGCTAGTGGTTTGATGATGGATCGTCCTTTCTTT
>-|TRBJ2-1|-|TRBV15
CATSRHPAYNEQFF
TGTGCCACCAGCAGGCACCCCGCCTACAATGAGCAGTTCTTC
>few|TRBJ1-5|TRBD1|TRBV6-5
CASRDRGNQPQHF
TGTGCCAGCAGAGACAGGGGCAATCAGCCCCAGCATTTT
>-|TRBJ1-1|-|TRBV5-8
CASRRDPGWGTEAFF
TGTGCCAGCAGACGGGACCCCGGTTGGGGTACTGAAGCTTTCTTT
>-|TRBJ1-6|-|TRBV28
CASSLNIAGINSPLHF
TGTGCCAGCAGTTTAAATATTGCAGGGATTAATTCACCCCTCCACTTT
>once|TRBJ1-6|TRBD1|TRBV4-1
CASSQDGRGLSPLHF
TGCGCCAGCAGCCAAGACGGTAGGGGGCTTTCACCCCTCCACTTT
>-|TRBJ1-1|-|TRBV5-4
CASSLAGGWRAFF
TGTGCCAGCAGCTTGGCTGGAGGGTGGCGAGCTTTCTTT
>-|TRBJ2-3|-|TRBV5-4
CASSLDTDTQYF
TGTGCCAGCAGCTTAGATACAGATACGCAGTATTTT
>-|TRBJ2-3|TRBD2|TRBV18
CASSLQGLAGWSRADTQYF
TGTGCCAGCTCACTCCAAGGACTAGCGGGATGGAGCCGGGCAGATACGCAGTATTTT
>-|TRBJ2-7|-|TRBV10-1
CASSGMRDLSGAYEQYF
TGCGCCAGCAGTGGCATGAGGGACCTAAGTGGGGCCTACGAGCAGTACTTC
>-|TRBJ2-7|TRBD2|TRBV5-8
CASSRVFFGLAGGTYEQYF
TGTGCCAGCAGCCGCGTATTTTTCGGACTAGCGGGGGGAACCTACGAGCAGTACTTC
>-|TRBJ1-6|-|TRBV30
CAWSGERTATYNSPLHF
TGTGCCTGGAGCGGCGAAAGGACGGCGACCTATAATTCACCCCTCCACTTT
>once|TRBJ1-1|-|TRBV30
CAWTGDTEAFF
TGTGCCTGGACAGGGGACACTGAAGCTTTCTTT
>-|TRBJ2-2|-|TRBV10-3
CAISETRDTGELFF
TGTGCCATCAGTGAGACGAGGGACACCGGGGAGCTGTTTTTT
>-|TRBJ2-3|-|TRBV7-2
CASSFSGSTDTQYF
TGTGCCAGCAGTTTCAGTGGTAGCACAGATACGCAGTATTTT
>-|TRBJ2-2|-|TRBV5-1
CASRMTTTNTGELFF
TGCGCCAGCAGAATGACAACGACGAACACCGGGGAGCTGTTTTTT
>-|TRBJ2-6|-|TRBV27
CASSPIRRADGANVLTF
TGTGCCAGCAGCCCCATCCGCAGGGCAGATGGGGCCAACGTCCTGACTTTC